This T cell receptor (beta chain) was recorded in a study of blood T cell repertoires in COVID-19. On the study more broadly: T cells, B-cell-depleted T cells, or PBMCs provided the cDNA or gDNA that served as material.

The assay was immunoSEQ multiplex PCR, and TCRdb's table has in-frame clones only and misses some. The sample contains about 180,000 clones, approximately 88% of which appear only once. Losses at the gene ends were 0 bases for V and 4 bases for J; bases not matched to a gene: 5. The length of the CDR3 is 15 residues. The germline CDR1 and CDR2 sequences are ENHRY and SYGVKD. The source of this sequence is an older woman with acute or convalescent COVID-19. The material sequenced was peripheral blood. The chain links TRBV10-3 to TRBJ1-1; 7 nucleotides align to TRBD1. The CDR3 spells CAISESGGVRTEAFF. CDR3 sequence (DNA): TGTGCCATCAGTGAGTCAGGGGGCGTGCGCACTGAAGCTTTCTTT.